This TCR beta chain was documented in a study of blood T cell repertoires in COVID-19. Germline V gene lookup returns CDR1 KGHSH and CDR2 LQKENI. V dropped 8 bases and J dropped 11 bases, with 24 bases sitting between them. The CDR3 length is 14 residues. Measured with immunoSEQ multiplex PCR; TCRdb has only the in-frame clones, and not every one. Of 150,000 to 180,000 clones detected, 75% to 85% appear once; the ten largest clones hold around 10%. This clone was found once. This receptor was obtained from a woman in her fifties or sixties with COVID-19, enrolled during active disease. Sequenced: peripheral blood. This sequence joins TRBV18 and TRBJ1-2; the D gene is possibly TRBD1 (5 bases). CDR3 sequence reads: CASPRGGSMLRYTF. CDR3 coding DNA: TGTGCCAGCCCTCGCGGGGGAAGTATGTTGCGGTACACCTTC.